The 31 T cell receptor beta chains below all came from one sample that was sequenced in a study of T cells in Graves' hyperthyroidism and ophthalmopathy (dated by TCRdb to the late 2010s). Libraries were prepared through multiplex PCR. The sequencer listed for this sample is Illumina HiSeq 2000. Amplification of TCR beta CDR3 regions was carried out from RNA transcripts. The TCR CDR3 was subjected to a first round of RT-PCR using the HTBI primer set and the Qiagen OneStep RT-PCR kit. Using fastp at Q25 and MiXCR, TCRdb reprocessed the public reads and kept productive beta chains. Duplicate CDR3 protein sequences are folded into a single record with the most common DNA and genes. The sample table lists 640,000 or so distinct CDR3 sequences, around 15% of them with a count of one. The ten top clones hold around 4.1% of the sample. Sequencing was carried out using blood. Receptors originate from a woman between 40 and 50 years old with Graves' ophthalmopathy.

Ten or more counts support this clonotype. This sequence joins TRBV10-3 and TRBJ2-6; possible D gene TRBD1, 5 bases. Germline V gene data show CDR1 as ENHRY and CDR2 as SYGVKD. This CDR3 spans 15 amino acids. This CDR3 reads CASQGLSSGANVLTF. The DNA for the CDR3 is TGTGCGTCCCAGGGTCTTAGCTCTGGGGCCAACGTCCTGACTTTC.

The chain is built from TRBV7-2 and TRBJ2-5; D is possibly TRBD2 (5 bases). The germline V and J ends were trimmed by 6 bases and 5 bases, with 22 bases remaining between them. Germline V gives CDR1 SGHTA, CDR2 FQGNSA. The CDR3 runs 16 residues. This CDR3 reads CASRTGVAPTGETQYF. The CDR3 DNA reads as TGTGCCAGCAGGACTGGGGTAGCGCCTACGGGTGAGACCCAGTACTTC.

The sample holds many counts of this clonotype. Here the CDR3 DNA reads TGTGCCGCCACCTCTGGAGATTTCTCTGGAAACACCATATATTTT. It specifies CAATSGDFSGNTIYF. The V call is TRBV6-2 or TRBV6-3, the J call TRBJ1-3; unclear D gene. Trimming left V 11 bases short and J 0 bases short, with 17 bases between. The CDR3 consists of 15 residues. CDR1 MNHEY and CDR2 SVGEGT come from the germline V gene.

This clonotype was counted at least ten times. The chain has TRBV13 and TRBJ2-7, with TRBD1 identical over 7 bases. CDR1 and CDR2 from the germline V gene are PRHDT and FYEKMQ (reference sequence). The CDR3 is 15 residues long. V lost 5 bases to trimming and J lost 4 bases; unmatched junction nucleotides: 11. In nucleotides, the CDR3 is TGTGCCAGCAGCCCTCGACAAGGGGGCTATTACGAGCAGTACTTC. Protein sequence: CASSPRQGGYYEQYF.

A single count supports this clonotype. This chain uses TRBV28 with TRBJ1-2, with a possible D match to TRBD1 (5 bases). This CDR3 has 13 amino acids. Between the trimmed V and J ends, which lost 6 bases and 3 bases, there was a span of 11 bases. The germline CDR1 and CDR2 sequences are MDHEN and SYDVKM. The CDR3 sequence is CASSPRGYYGYTF. CDR3 bases: TGTGCCAGCAGCCCTAGGGGCTACTATGGCTACACCTTC.

The chain couples TRBV24-1 to TRBJ1-2, with TRBD1 as a possible D gene (6 bases). V lost 4 bases and J 6 bases, leaving 11 bases between the germline ends. Germline-derived CDR1 and CDR2 are KGHDR and SFDVKD. This CDR3 is built from 13 residues. CDR3 coding DNA: TGTGCCACCAGTGACCGGACAGACGATGGCTACACCTTC. It specifies CATSDRTDDGYTF.

This clonotype was observed at least ten times. The J gene is TRBJ2-7, the V gene TRBV6-5; 12 nucleotides align to TRBD1. V was clipped by 5 bases and J by 5 bases; unmatched bases: 7. The CDR3 spans 15 residues. Germline loops: CDR1 MNHEY, CDR2 SVGAGI. CDR3 in DNA: TGTGCCAGCAGTCCTCCGGGACAGGGGGCCCACGAGCAGTACTTC. It encodes CASSPPGQGAHEQYF.

To note about this clonotype: The CDR3 carries no conserved terminal phenylalanine or tryptophan, so it likely arises from a read error. The chain uses TRBV5-1 and TRBJ1-2, with 7 bases identical to TRBD1. CDR3 length equals 14 residues. V was clipped by 2 bases and J by 4 bases; unmatched bases: 5. Germline CDR1 is SGHRS and CDR2 is YFSETQ. CDR3 amino acids: CASSFGQASYGYTL. The CDR3 region has the DNA TGCGCCAGCAGCTTCGGACAGGCGTCCTATGGCTACACCCTC.

A note on this clonotype: Being one base from a much bigger clone, this may be a read error. This chain uses TRBV12-3 or TRBV12-4 with TRBJ2-2; D is perhaps TRBD1 (5 bases). The CDR3 has 17 residues. The CDR3 protein is CASSLPAAKTGTEELFF. In DNA form, the CDR3 reads TGTGCCAGCAGCCTCCCCGCGGCTAAAACAGGCACCGAGGAGCTGTTTTTT.

Many counts were recorded for this clonotype. This chain uses TRBV19 with TRBJ1-5; no clear D gene. This CDR3 contains 14 residues. CDR1 LNHDA and CDR2 SQIVND come from the germline V gene (reference sequence). The germline V and J ends were trimmed by 4 bases and 0 bases, with 7 bases remaining between them. The CDR3 loop is CASSRHYSNQPQHF. CDR3 nucleotides: TGTGCCAGTAGTAGACATTATAGCAATCAGCCCCAGCATTTT.

This clonotype has ten or more counts. The chain couples TRBV29-1 to TRBJ2-2; D may match TRBD1 or TRBD2 (5 bases each). This CDR3 comprises 14 residues. CDR1 SQVTM and CDR2 ANQGSEA come from the germline V gene. V was shortened by 1 base and J by 1 base, with 7 bases between the two germline ends. The CDR3 reads CSVEGGRNTGELFF. Here the CDR3 DNA reads TGCAGCGTTGAAGGGGGGAGGAACACCGGGGAGCTGTTTTTT.

This chain joins TRBV12-5 and TRBJ1-5, with 7 bases lining up with TRBD1. Trimming cost V 9 bases and J 1 base; bases outside gene matches: 9. Germline values: CDR1 LGHNT, CDR2 FRNRAP. CDR3 size: 15 residues. CDR3 DNA: TGTGCTAGGAAAAACAGGGGATTAAGCAATCAGCCCCAGCATTTT. Amino acids: CARKNRGLSNQPQHF.

This clonotype has a handful of counts. J is TRBJ1-1 and V is TRBV5-1; a weak D match, TRBD1 (6 bases). Germline values: CDR1 SGHRS, CDR2 YFSETQ. V was cut by 0 bases and J by 4 bases, with 19 bases left in between. CDR3 length: 17 residues. The DNA for the CDR3 is TGCGCCAGCAGCTTGGCCTTTGGGGAAGGGGGAGGCACTGAAGCTTTCTTT. This encodes CASSLAFGEGGGTEAFF.

This clonotype showed up many times. The gene calls are TRBV2 and TRBJ1-6, with a weak D call TRBD1 (5 bases). Germline V lookup: CDR1 SNHLY, CDR2 FYNNEI. The CDR3 sequence is 12 residues long. Trimming removed 11 bases from V and 7 bases from J, with 12 bases in between. Written as DNA, the CDR3 is TGTGCCGGACAAGACAGCAATTCACCCCTCCACTTT. Its protein is CAGQDSNSPLHF.

Ten or more counts support this clonotype. The rearrangement links TRBV28 to TRBJ1-5; TRBD1 aligns across 10 bases. This CDR3 comprises 20 residues. Germline-derived CDR1 and CDR2 are MDHEN and SYDVKM. Trimming at V came to 4 bases and at J to 2 bases, leaving 17 bases not matched to a gene. CDR3 nucleotides: TGTGCCAGCAGTTCCACCCCGTGGGACAGGGGCATCAAAGGCAATCAGCCCCAGCATTTT. It encodes CASSSTPWDRGIKGNQPQHF. Filled out from reference TRBV28 and TRBJ1-5, the complete variable domain reads DVKVTQSSRYLVKRTGEKVFLECVQDMDHENMFWYRQDPGLGLRLIYFSYDVKMKEKGDIPEGYSVSREKKERFSLILESASTNQTSMYLCASSSTPWDRGIKGNQPQHFGDGTRLSIL.

This clonotype has a handful of counts. The chain couples TRBV27 to TRBJ1-1; D not resolved. V was trimmed by 2 bases and J by 4 bases, leaving 11 bases between them. This CDR3 has 14 amino acids. Germline CDR1 MNHEY, CDR2 SMNVEV (reference sequence). Here the CDR3 DNA reads TGTGCCAGCAGTTTAACCTCCGGGCTCACTGAAGCTTTCTTT. Its translation is CASSLTSGLTEAFF.

This clonotype was counted at least ten times. The chain combines TRBV9 with TRBJ2-7; TRBD1 aligns across 10 bases. Germline CDR1 SGDLS, CDR2 YYNGEE. This CDR3 spans 14 amino acids. With V trimmed by 3 bases and J by 6 bases, 6 bases remained unmatched. The CDR3 DNA sequence: TGTGCCAGCAGCGCTGGACAGGGGGACAGCGAGCAGTACTTC. Its translation: CASSAGQGDSEQYF.

This clonotype was seen ten or more times. The gene calls are TRBV15 and TRBJ1-1, with 10 positions matching TRBD1. The germline gives CDR1 LNHNV, CDR2 YYDKDF (reference sequence). This CDR3 has 15 amino acids. Trimming cost V 0 bases and J 7 bases; bases outside gene matches: 5. The CDR3 reads CATSRDGTGVFEAFF. As DNA, the CDR3 is TGTGCCACCAGCAGAGATGGGACAGGGGTTTTTGAAGCTTTCTTT.

In this sample, this clonotype turned up many times. The chain employs TRBV27 and TRBJ1-2, with D possibly matching TRBD1 (6 bases). The CDR3 runs to 14 residues. V lost 5 bases to trimming and J lost 3 bases, with 13 bases between them. The germline V gene has CDR1 MNHEY and CDR2 SMNVEV (reference sequence). The CDR3 sequence is CASSPQGFDYGYTF. In DNA, the CDR3 is TGTGCCAGCAGTCCTCAGGGGTTTGACTATGGCTACACCTTC.

This clonotype was seen many times. The V and J genes are TRBV4-1 and TRBJ2-7; D ambiguous. The V end was cut by 3 bases, the J end by 5 bases, with 8 bases between. The germline gives CDR1 MGHRA, CDR2 YSYEKL. The length of the CDR3 is 12 residues. CDR3 in DNA: TGCGCCAGCAGCCACGACCTTAACGAGCAGTACTTC. Its protein is CASSHDLNEQYF.

There are many counts of this clonotype. The chain combines TRBV12-3 or TRBV12-4 with TRBJ2-5; 7 bases agree with TRBD1. The CDR3 extends over 18 amino acids. The ends lost 6 bases at V and 4 bases at J; junction bases unmatched: 20. The CDR3 here is CASSDRLEYRGWGETQYF. For the CDR3, the DNA is TGTGCCAGCAGCGACCGGCTCGAATACAGGGGATGGGGAGAGACCCAGTACTTC.

The table lists this clonotype with many counts. V gene TRBV6-5 combines with J gene TRBJ2-5, with a possible D match to TRBD1 (6 bases). Germline assignment: CDR1 MNHEY and CDR2 SVGAGI. V was pared by 0 bases and J by 5 bases, with 22 bases between. The CDR3 length is 18 residues. CDR3 loop: CASSYSFWAQGSMETQYF. The DNA for the CDR3 is TGTGCCAGCAGTTACTCATTTTGGGCACAGGGCTCGATGGAGACCCAGTACTTC.

This clonotype was observed many times. The V and J genes are TRBV20-1 and TRBJ1-1, with TRBD1 matching 10 bases. Germline V gives CDR1 DFQATT, CDR2 SNEGSKA (reference sequence). Trimming at V came to 5 bases and at J to 1 base, leaving 4 bases not matched to a gene. The CDR3 length is 14 residues. In nucleotides, the CDR3 is TGCAGTGCTCCTCGGGACAGGGGGAACACTGAAGCTTTCTTT. Amino acids: CSAPRDRGNTEAFF.

This clonotype appeared many times. The gene calls are TRBV27 and TRBJ2-5; 7 nucleotides line up with TRBD2. V was pared by 2 bases and J by 1 base, with 10 bases of the junction left unmatched. CDR3 length: 17 amino acids. Germline lookup yields CDR1 MNHEY and CDR2 SMNVEV (reference sequence). The CDR3 sequence: CASSLGRGYGGQETQYF. The DNA of the CDR3 is TGTGCCAGCAGTTTAGGGCGGGGGTATGGGGGCCAAGAGACCCAGTACTTC.

This clonotype was detected ten times or more. This chain connects TRBV6-5 to TRBJ1-1; D is ambiguous. The CDR3 sequence is 12 residues long. CDR1 is MNHEY and CDR2 is SVGAGI in the germline V gene. Trimming pared 4 bases from V and 6 bases from J, leaving 9 bases between. In DNA, the CDR3 is TGTGCCAGCAGTTGGACGTACGCTGAAGCTTTCTTT. Its translation is CASSWTYAEAFF.

A few counts support this clonotype. The V gene is TRBV4-1, the J gene TRBJ2-7; D might be TRBD2 (6 bases). With 1 base removed from V and 7 bases from J, the gap between germline ends came to 11 bases. This CDR3 contains 13 residues. Germline assignment: CDR1 MGHRA and CDR2 YSYEKL. This CDR3 is CASSQVLADEQYF. Here the CDR3 DNA reads TGCGCCAGCAGCCAAGTACTAGCTGATGAGCAGTACTTC.

The chain joins TRBV6-5 to TRBJ2-7; 10 bases align to TRBD2. Germline CDR1 and CDR2: MNHEY and SVGAGI. The V and J ends lost 4 bases and 4 bases, in that order; junction bases with no gene match: 7. The CDR3 has 15 amino acids. The CDR3 protein is CASSSPGLAFYEQYF. CDR3 DNA: TGTGCCAGCAGTTCTCCGGGACTAGCGTTTTACGAGCAGTACTTC.

This clonotype showed up just a few times. The chain has TRBV28 and TRBJ1-5; D remains unclear. Germline assignment: CDR1 MDHEN and CDR2 SYDVKM. Trimming left V 6 bases short and J 1 base short, with 10 bases between. CDR3 length equals 14 residues. CDR3 residues: CASRTYISNQPQHF. CDR3 coding DNA: TGTGCCAGCAGGACCTACATAAGCAATCAGCCCCAGCATTTT.

This clonotype was counted many times. V is TRBV6-2 or TRBV6-3 and J is TRBJ2-3, with D tentatively TRBD1 or TRBD2 (5 bases each). The germline gives CDR1 MNHEY, CDR2 SVGEGT. The V end was cut by 0 bases, the J end by 2 bases, with 9 bases between. The CDR3 loop spans 15 amino acids. The CDR3 loop is CASSYSRGYTDTQYF. In DNA form, the CDR3 reads TGTGCCAGCAGTTACTCGAGGGGATACACAGATACGCAGTATTTT.

V is TRBV6-1 and J is TRBJ2-7; tentative D call: TRBD1 (5 bases). The V end lost 4 bases, the J end lost 1 base, and 11 bases lay between the germline ends. Germline assignment: CDR1 MNHNS and CDR2 SASEGT. CDR3 size: 14 residues. DNA of the CDR3: TGTGCCAGCAGTGGGACACAAAGTTCCTACGAGCAGTACTTC. As protein: CASSGTQSSYEQYF.

This clonotype was recorded many times. The chain carries TRBV28 and TRBJ2-7; possible D gene TRBD2, 6 bases. CDR3 size: 16 residues. V lost 4 bases and J 4 bases, leaving 20 bases between the germline ends. The V gene's germline CDR1 is MDHEN and CDR2 SYDVKM. The CDR3 loop is CASSSPGLVGRYEQYF. In DNA form, the CDR3 reads TGTGCCAGCAGTTCCCCCGGGCTCGTTGGGAGGTACGAGCAGTACTTC.